This T cell receptor beta chain was obtained from a study of radiotherapy plus CTLA-4 blockade in lung cancer. Some clones are missing from TCRdb's copy, which holds only in-frame ones; the method was immunoSEQ multiplex PCR. This table has 60,000 to 70,000 clones, roughly 85% appearing once. Overall study findings and caveats: Tumor-origin TCR clones grew in blood after radiotherapy plus ipilimumab.

This clone has a handful of counts. Its cognate antigen is unknown. Material: peripheral blood, obtained from a patient treated with radiotherapy plus ipilimumab. This sequence originates from a human donor with non-small cell lung cancer who had a complete response to radiotherapy plus ipilimumab.

The CDR3 coding sequence is TGTGCCAGCAGTGAAGCCGTGGGGTATAACCGTGAAAAACTGTTTTTT. This encodes CASSEAVGYNREKLFF. This chain connects TRBV6-1 to TRBJ1-4; no reliable D call. V was cut by 0 bases and J by 7 bases, with 15 bases left in between. This CDR3 is built from 16 residues. Germline CDR1 is MNHNS and CDR2 is SASEGT.